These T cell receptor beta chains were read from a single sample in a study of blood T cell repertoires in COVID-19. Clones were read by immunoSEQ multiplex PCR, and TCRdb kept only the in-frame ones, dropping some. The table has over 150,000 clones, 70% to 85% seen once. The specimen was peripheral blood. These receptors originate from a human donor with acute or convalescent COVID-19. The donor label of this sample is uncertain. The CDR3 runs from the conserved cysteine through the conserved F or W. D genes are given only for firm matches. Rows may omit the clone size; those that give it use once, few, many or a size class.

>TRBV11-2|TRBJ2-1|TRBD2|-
CASDGGYYNEQFF
TGTGCCAGCGACGGGGGGTACTACAATGAGCAGTTCTTC
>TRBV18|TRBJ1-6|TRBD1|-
CASSPDRGAYNSPLHF
TGTGCCAGCTCGCCCGACAGGGGGGCCTATAATTCACCCCTCCACTTT
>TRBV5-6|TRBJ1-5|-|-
CASSLRGFGQPQHF
TGTGCCAGCAGCTTGAGGGGCTTTGGGCAGCCCCAGCATTTT
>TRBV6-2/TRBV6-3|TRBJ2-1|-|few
CASSPSTWIRYNEQFF
TGTGCCAGCAGCCCTTCGACTTGGATTAGATACAATGAGCAGTTCTTC
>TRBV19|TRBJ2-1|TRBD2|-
CASRLAGVGNEQFF
TGTGCCAGTAGACTAGCGGGAGTGGGTAATGAGCAGTTCTTC
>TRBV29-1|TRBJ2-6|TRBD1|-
CSARTGGSSGANVLTF
TGCAGCGCCAGGACAGGGGGAAGCTCTGGGGCCAACGTCCTGACTTTC
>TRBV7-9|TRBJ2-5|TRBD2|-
CASSLGLAGNALETQYF
TGTGCCAGCAGCTTGGGTCTAGCGGGGAACGCGCTCGAGACCCAGTACTTC
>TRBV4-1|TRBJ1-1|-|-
CASSQVGAGVTEAFF
TGCGCCAGCAGCCAAGTTGGCGCAGGGGTGACTGAAGCTTTCTTT
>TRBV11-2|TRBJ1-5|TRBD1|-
CASSPDRGQVQPQHF
TGTGCCAGCAGCCCCGACAGGGGGCAGGTTCAGCCCCAGCATTTT
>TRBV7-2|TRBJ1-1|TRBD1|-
CASSSRDRGPGTEAFF
TGTGCCAGCAGCTCCCGGGACAGGGGCCCGGGGACTGAAGCTTTCTTT
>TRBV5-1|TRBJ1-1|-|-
CASTLQPGWGTEAFF
TGCGCCAGCACCCTCCAACCAGGGTGGGGCACTGAAGCTTTCTTT
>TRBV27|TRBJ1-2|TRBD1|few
CASRGTGSARGYTF
TGTGCCAGCAGGGGGACAGGGTCGGCGAGGGGCTACACCTTC
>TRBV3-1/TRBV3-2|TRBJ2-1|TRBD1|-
CASSPAGTGNEQFF
TGTGCCAGCAGCCCGGCCGGGACAGGGAATGAGCAGTTCTTC
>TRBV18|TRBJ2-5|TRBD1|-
CASSPETGGEETQYF
TGTGCCAGCTCACCAGAGACAGGGGGCGAAGAGACCCAGTACTTC
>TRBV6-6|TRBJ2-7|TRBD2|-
CASSSSGTSSLRPYF
TGTGCCAGCAGTTCTTCCGGGACTAGCAGTCTACGGCCTTACTTC
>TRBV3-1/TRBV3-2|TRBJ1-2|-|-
CASSSLGGGANGYTF
TGTGCCAGCAGTTCCCTCGGCGGGGGGGCTAATGGCTACACCTTC
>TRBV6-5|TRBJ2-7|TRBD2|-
CASKAGGPYEQYF
TGTGCCAGCAAGGCGGGAGGGCCCTACGAGCAGTACTTC
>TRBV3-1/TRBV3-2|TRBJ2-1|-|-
CASSQGPLEQFF
TGTGCCAGCAGCCAAGGCCCACTAGAGCAGTTCTTC
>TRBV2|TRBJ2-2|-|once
CASSVQGSTGELFF
TGTGCCAGCAGTGTCCAGGGGTCCACCGGGGAGCTGTTTTTT
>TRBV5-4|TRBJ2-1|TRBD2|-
CASSFGSGGPNEQFF
TGTGCCAGCAGCTTCGGTAGCGGGGGGCCCAATGAGCAGTTCTTC
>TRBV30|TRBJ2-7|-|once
CAWSVPGRVIEQYF
TGTGCCTGGAGTGTACCAGGCAGGGTAATCGAGCAGTACTTC
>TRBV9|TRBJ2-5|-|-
CASSVGARVLEETQYF
TGTGCCAGCAGCGTGGGAGCGCGGGTCCTGGAGGAGACCCAGTACTTC
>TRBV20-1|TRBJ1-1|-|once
CSARSNTEAFF
TGCAGTGCTAGGTCAAACACTGAAGCTTTCTTT
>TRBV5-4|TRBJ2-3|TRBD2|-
CASSPPGLAGSTDTQYF
TGTGCCAGCAGCCCACCGGGACTAGCGGGGTCCACAGATACGCAGTATTTT
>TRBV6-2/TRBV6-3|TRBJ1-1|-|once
CASSYQRGEGHKTEAFF
TGTGCCAGCAGTTACCAGAGGGGGGAGGGACATAAAACTGAAGCTTTCTTT
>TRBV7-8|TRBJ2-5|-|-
CASSLGGGQETQYF
TGTGCCAGCAGCTTAGGAGGAGGCCAAGAGACCCAGTACTTC
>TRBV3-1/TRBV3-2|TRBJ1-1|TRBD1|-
CASSQGQANTEAFF
TGTGCCAGCAGCCAGGGACAGGCGAACACTGAAGCTTTCTTT
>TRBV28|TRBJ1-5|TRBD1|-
CASSPGTGNQPQHF
TGTGCCAGCAGTCCAGGGACAGGCAATCAGCCCCAGCATTTT
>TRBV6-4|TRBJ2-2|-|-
CASRRQENTGELFF
TGTGCCAGCAGACGGCAGGAGAACACCGGGGAGCTGTTTTTT
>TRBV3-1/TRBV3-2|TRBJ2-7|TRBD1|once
CASSHRDRGREQYF
TGTGCCAGCAGCCACCGGGACAGGGGCCGCGAGCAGTACTTC
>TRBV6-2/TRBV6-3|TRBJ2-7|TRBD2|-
CASSYPTSGGYEQYF
TGTGCCAGCAGTTACCCGACTAGCGGGGGCTACGAGCAGTACTTC
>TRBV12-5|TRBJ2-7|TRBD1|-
CASARDRGVGLTYEQYF
TGTGCTAGTGCCAGGGACAGGGGGGTGGGTCTAACGTACGAGCAGTACTTC
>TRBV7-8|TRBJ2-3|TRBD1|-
CASSSGKGTGVSTDTQYF
TGTGCCAGCAGCTCCGGAAAGGGGACAGGGGTCAGCACAGATACGCAGTATTTT
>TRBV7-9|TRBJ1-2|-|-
CASSLGAGNYTF
TGTGCCAGCAGCTTAGGCGCAGGCAACTACACCTTC
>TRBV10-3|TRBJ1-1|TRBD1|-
CAISEQPTGAAFF
TGTGCCATCAGTGAGCAACCTACAGGGGCCGCTTTCTTT
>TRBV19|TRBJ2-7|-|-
CANPPGLLYHEQYF
TGTGCCAATCCCCCGGGACTCTTATACCACGAGCAGTACTTC